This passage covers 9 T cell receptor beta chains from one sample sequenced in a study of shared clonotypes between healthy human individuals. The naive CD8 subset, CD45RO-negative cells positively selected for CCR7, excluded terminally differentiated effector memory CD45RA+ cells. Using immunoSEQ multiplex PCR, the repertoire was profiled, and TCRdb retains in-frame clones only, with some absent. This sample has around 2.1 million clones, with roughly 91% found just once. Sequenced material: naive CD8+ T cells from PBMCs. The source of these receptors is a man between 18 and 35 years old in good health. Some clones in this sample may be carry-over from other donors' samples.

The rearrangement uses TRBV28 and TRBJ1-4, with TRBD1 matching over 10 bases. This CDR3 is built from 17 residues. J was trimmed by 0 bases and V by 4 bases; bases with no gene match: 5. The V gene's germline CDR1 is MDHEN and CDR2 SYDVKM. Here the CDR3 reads CASSSRQGAPTNEKLFF. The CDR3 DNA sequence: TGTGCCAGCAGTTCCCGACAGGGGGCTCCAACTAATGAAAAACTGTTTTTT.

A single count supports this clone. This CDR3 reads CASSLGTRGMDGYTF. The CDR3 nucleotides are TGTGCCAGCAGTTTAGGTACCAGGGGTATGGATGGCTACACCTTC. The chain uses TRBV28 and TRBJ1-2; D perhaps matches TRBD1 (6 bases). Trimming took 2 bases from V and 6 from J, leaving 16 bases between them. The length of the CDR3 is 15 residues. Germline CDR1 and CDR2: MDHEN and SYDVKM.

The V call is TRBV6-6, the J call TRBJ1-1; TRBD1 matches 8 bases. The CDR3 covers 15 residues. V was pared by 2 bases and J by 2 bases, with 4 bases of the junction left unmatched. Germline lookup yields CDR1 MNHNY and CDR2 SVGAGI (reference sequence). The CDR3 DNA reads TGTGCCAGCAGTTACCTCGGACAGGGTAACACTGAAGCTTTCTTT. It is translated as CASSYLGQGNTEAFF.

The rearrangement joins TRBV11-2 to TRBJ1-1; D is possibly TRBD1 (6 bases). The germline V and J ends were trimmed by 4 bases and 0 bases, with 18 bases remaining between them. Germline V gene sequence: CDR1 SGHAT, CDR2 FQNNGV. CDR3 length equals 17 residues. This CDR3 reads CASSSQLQTGVNTEAFF. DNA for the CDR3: TGTGCCAGCAGCTCTCAACTTCAGACAGGAGTGAACACTGAAGCTTTCTTT.

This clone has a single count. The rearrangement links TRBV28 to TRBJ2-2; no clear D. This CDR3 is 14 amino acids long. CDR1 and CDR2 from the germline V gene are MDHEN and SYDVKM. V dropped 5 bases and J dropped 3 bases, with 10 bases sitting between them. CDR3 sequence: CASSAPRDTGELFF. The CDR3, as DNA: TGTGCCAGCAGTGCCCCCCGGGACACCGGGGAGCTGTTTTTT.

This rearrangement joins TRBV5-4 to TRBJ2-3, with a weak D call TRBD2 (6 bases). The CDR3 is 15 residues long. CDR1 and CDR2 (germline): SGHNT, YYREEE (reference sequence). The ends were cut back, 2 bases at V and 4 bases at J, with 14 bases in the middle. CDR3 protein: CASSFNPGLPDTQYF. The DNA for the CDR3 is TGTGCCAGCAGCTTCAACCCGGGACTCCCAGATACGCAGTATTTT.

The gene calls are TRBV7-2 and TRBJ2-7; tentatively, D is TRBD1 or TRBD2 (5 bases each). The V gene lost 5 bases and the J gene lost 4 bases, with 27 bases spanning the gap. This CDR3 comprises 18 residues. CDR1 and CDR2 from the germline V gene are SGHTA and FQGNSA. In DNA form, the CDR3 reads TGTGCCAGCAGCCTACGAAGTACTAAACGGGACCGAGGATACGAGCAGTACTTC. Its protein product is CASSLRSTKRDRGYEQYF.

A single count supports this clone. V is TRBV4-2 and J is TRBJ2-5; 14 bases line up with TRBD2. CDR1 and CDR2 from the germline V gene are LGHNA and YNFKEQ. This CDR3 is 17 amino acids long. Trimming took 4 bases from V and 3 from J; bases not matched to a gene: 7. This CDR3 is CASSLETSGRVEETQYF. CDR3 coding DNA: TGTGCCAGCAGCCTTGAGACTAGCGGGAGGGTAGAAGAGACCCAGTACTTC.

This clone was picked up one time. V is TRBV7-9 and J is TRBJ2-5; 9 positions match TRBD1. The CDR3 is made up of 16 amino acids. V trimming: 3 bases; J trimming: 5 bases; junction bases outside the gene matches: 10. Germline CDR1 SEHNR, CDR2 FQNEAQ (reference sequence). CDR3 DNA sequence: TGTGCCAGCAGCTTTGTGCGGACAGGGGAGCGGGAGACCCAGTACTTC. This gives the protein CASSFVRTGERETQYF.